The 11 T cell receptor beta chains below come from one sample, sequenced in a study of blood T cells in healthy people across ages. With a J-beta primer mix and a sample-barcoded 5' primer, a second PCR ran about 7 to 12 cycles. TCRdb processed the 5' RACE reads anew with MiXCR; each CDR3 protein has one entry. The table has roughly 1,500,000 distinct CDR3 sequences, 42% seen once. The sequencing sample was made of blood. The receptors come from a woman between 18 and 29 years old in good health.

The J gene is TRBJ2-7, the V gene TRBV12-5; no firm D call. There are 12 residues in the CDR3. CDR1 and CDR2 from the germline V gene are LGHNT and FRNRAP. Deletions cut 1 base from V and 7 bases from J, with 8 bases between. The CDR3 DNA reads as TGTGCTAGTGGTTTGGAAAAGGGTGAGCAGTACTTC. Translating it yields CASGLEKGEQYF. Full variable domain (missing parts from reference TRBV12-5 and TRBJ2-7): DARVTQTPRHKVTEMGQEVTMRCQPILGHNTVFWYRQTMMQGLELLAYFRNRAPLDDSGMPKDRFSAEMPDATLATLKIQPSEPRDSAVYFCASGLEKGEQYFGPGTRLTVT.

The chain is built from TRBV7-9 and TRBJ2-6; D is possibly TRBD1 or TRBD2 (5 bases each). Trimming removed 4 bases at V and 0 bases at J, with 13 bases between. The germline V gene encodes CDR1 SEHNR and CDR2 FQNEAQ (reference sequence). CDR3 size: 17 residues. CDR3 in amino acids: CASSSRDHNSGANVLTF. CDR3 DNA sequence: TGTGCCAGCAGCTCGAGGGACCACAACTCTGGGGCCAACGTCCTGACTTTC. Based on the CDR3 plus reference TRBV7-9 and TRBJ2-6, the full variable domain is DTGVSQNPRHKITKRGQNVTFRCDPISEHNRLYWYRQTLGQGPEFLTYFQNEAQLEKSRLLSDRFSAERPKGSFSTLEIQRTEQGDSAMYLCASSSRDHNSGANVLTFGAGSRLTVL.

V gene TRBV11-2 combines with J gene TRBJ2-1, with 9 bases fitting TRBD2. CDR1 is SGHAT, CDR2 FQNNGV, per germline. This CDR3 has 16 residues. Trimming cost V 0 bases and J 7 bases; bases outside gene matches: 7. The CDR3 spells CASSLEVGLASNEQFF. CDR3 bases: TGTGCCAGCAGCTTAGAAGTAGGACTAGCGTCTAATGAGCAGTTCTTC. Full variable domain (missing parts from reference TRBV11-2 and TRBJ2-1): EAGVAQSPRYKIIEKRQSVAFWCNPISGHATLYWYQQILGQGPKLLIQFQNNGVVDDSQLPKDRFSAERLKGVDSTLKIQPAKLEDSAVYLCASSLEVGLASNEQFFGPGTRLTVL.

CDR3 protein: CASSSQGGLDTQYF. The CDR3 DNA reads TGTGCCAGCAGCTCCCAGGGAGGGTTAGATACGCAGTATTTT. The rearrangement links TRBV7-9 to TRBJ2-3; TRBD2 agrees at 7 bases. V was clipped by 4 bases and J by 5 bases; unmatched bases: 6. Germline V gives CDR1 SEHNR, CDR2 FQNEAQ (reference sequence). The CDR3 is 14 residues long.

The table lists this clonotype with a few counts. The rearrangement uses TRBV14 and TRBJ2-2; D is unresolved. Per the germline V gene, CDR1 is SGHDN and CDR2 is FVKESK. V was shortened by 4 bases and J by 2 bases, with 5 bases between the two germline ends. The CDR3 covers 13 residues. The CDR3: CASSPYNTGELFF. Written as DNA, the CDR3 is TGTGCCAGCAGCCCCTACAACACCGGGGAGCTGTTTTTT.

The chain recombines TRBV5-1 with TRBJ2-7, with TRBD2 identical over 9 bases. V shed 5 bases, J shed 4 bases, and the junction held 10 bases outside the gene matches. From germline, CDR1 is SGHRS and CDR2 YFSETQ. The CDR3 consists of 15 residues. CDR3: CASSGSSGKVYEQYF. The CDR3 DNA sequence: TGCGCCAGCAGTGGATCTAGCGGGAAAGTTTACGAGCAGTACTTC.

There are a few counts of this clonotype. V is TRBV18 and J is TRBJ2-7; D gene uncertain. Germline assignment: CDR1 KGHSH and CDR2 LQKENI. The ends were cut back, 3 bases at V and 3 bases at J, with 9 bases in the middle. The CDR3 runs to 13 residues. CDR3 sequence: CASSPAVNYEQYF. CDR3 coding DNA: TGTGCCAGCTCACCGGCGGTAAACTACGAGCAGTACTTC. The variable domain in full, completed from reference TRBV18 and TRBJ2-7, reads NAGVMQNPRHLVRRRGQEARLRCSPMKGHSHVYWYRQLPEEGLKFMVYLQKENIIDESGMPKERFSAEFPKEGPSILRIQQVVRGDSAAYFCASSPAVNYEQYFGPGTRLTVT.

This rearrangement joins TRBV28 to TRBJ1-2, with 8 nucleotides matching TRBD1. The J segment lost 8 bases and the V segment lost 1 base, leaving 6 bases of the junction unmatched. The CDR3 is 14 residues long. CDR1 and CDR2 from the germline V gene are MDHEN and SYDVKM. CDR3 coding DNA: TGTGCCAGCAGTTTATCGGACAGGGTGGAAGGCTACACCTTC. Translating it yields CASSLSDRVEGYTF.

This chain connects TRBV3-1 to TRBJ2-3; the match to TRBD2 covers 10 bases. CDR1 LGHDT and CDR2 YNNKEL come from the germline V gene (reference sequence). V lost 4 bases and J lost 4; bases outside the gene matches: 8. The length of the CDR3 is 16 residues. CDR3 nucleotides: TGTGCCAGCAGCCCCCTCTTCGGACTAGCGGCAGATACGCAGTATTTT. Encoded protein: CASSPLFGLAADTQYF.

This clonotype was observed a handful of times. The rearrangement joins TRBV12-3 or TRBV12-4 to TRBJ2-7, with 8 bases matching TRBD2. This CDR3 region has 14 residues. Trimming removed 7 bases from V and 2 bases from J; junction bases left unmatched: 7. The CDR3 region has the DNA TGTGCCAGCACCTTAGCGGGGAGCACCTACGAGCAGTACTTC. Translation gives CASTLAGSTYEQYF.

The J gene is TRBJ2-1, the V gene TRBV27, with D possibly being TRBD1 or TRBD2 (6 bases each). V was clipped by 4 bases and J by 9 bases, with 19 bases between them. The CDR3 totals 15 residues. Germline V gene sequence: CDR1 MNHEY, CDR2 SMNVEV (reference sequence). CDR3 nucleotide sequence: TGTGCCAGCAGTTCATCTAAAGGGGGGTCAAGTGAGCAGTTCTTC. It encodes CASSSSKGGSSEQFF.